The 16 T cell receptor beta chains below come from one sample, sequenced in a study of blood T cell repertoires in COVID-19. The table came from immunoSEQ multiplex PCR; TCRdb's copy has only in-frame clones and leaves some out. The table lists 150,000 to 200,000 clones, under 80% of them singletons. The source material was peripheral blood. All receptors come from an elderly woman with acute or convalescent COVID-19.

The chain combines TRBV4-2 with TRBJ1-5; D unresolved. Germline CDR1 reads LGHNA; CDR2 reads YNFKEQ. This CDR3 has 15 residues. V was cut by 0 bases and J by 7 bases, with 13 bases left in between. This CDR3 is CASSQDGRQGQPQHF. The CDR3 DNA is TGTGCCAGCAGCCAAGACGGCAGGCAAGGCCAGCCCCAGCATTTT.

V and J are TRBV7-9 and TRBJ2-1, with D perhaps matching TRBD1 (5 bases). The CDR3 is made up of 12 amino acids. CDR1 SEHNR and CDR2 FQNEAQ come from the germline V gene (reference sequence). Trimming took off 6 bases at V and 7 bases at J, with 10 bases between the two ends. Here the CDR3 DNA reads TGTGCCAGCAGAGTAGGGGTGAATGAGCAGTTCTTC. The encoded protein is CASRVGVNEQFF.

The chain links TRBV3-1 (or the pseudogene TRBV3-2) to TRBJ2-4; 10 bases align to TRBD2. There are 15 residues in the CDR3. V trimming: 4 bases; J trimming: 9 bases; junction bases outside the gene matches: 9. The germline V gene has CDR1 LGHDT and CDR2 YNNKEL (reference sequence). The CDR3 region has the DNA TGTGCCAGCAGCCCCCCTAGCGGGAGTATTTTCATTCAGTACTTC. Residues: CASSPPSGSIFIQYF.

V gene TRBV19 combines with J gene TRBJ1-2; D remains ambiguous. V lost 4 bases and J lost 5, with 8 bases in between. The CDR3 consists of 12 residues. Per the germline V gene, CDR1 is LNHDA and CDR2 is SQIVND (reference sequence). The CDR3 sequence is CASSRHGYGYTF. The CDR3 DNA reads as TGTGCCAGTAGTAGACACGGATATGGCTACACCTTC.

The CDR3 spells CASSPPGLMGETQYF. In DNA form, the CDR3 reads TGCGCCAGCAGCCCCCCAGGACTAATGGGGGAGACCCAGTACTTC. This rearrangement joins TRBV4-1 to TRBJ2-5; the D gene is possibly TRBD2 (6 bases). Trimming removed 4 bases from V and 5 bases from J, with 17 bases in between. This CDR3 has 15 residues. Germline V lookup: CDR1 MGHRA, CDR2 YSYEKL.

The rearrangement links TRBV9 to TRBJ2-1; the D gene is possibly TRBD2 (6 bases). The CDR3 contains 15 residues. Trimming pared 4 bases from V and 4 bases from J, leaving 15 bases between. Per the germline V gene, CDR1 is SGDLS and CDR2 is YYNGEE. The CDR3 coding sequence is TGTGCCAGCAGCTCGAGTGGGGACTTGTACAATGAGCAGTTCTTC. Residues: CASSSSGDLYNEQFF. Using reference TRBV9 and TRBJ2-1 for the parts outside the CDR3, the full variable domain is DSGVTQTPKHLITATGQRVTLRCSPRSGDLSVYWYQQSLDQGLQFLIQYYNGEERAKGNILERFSAQQFPDLHSELNLSSLELGDSALYFCASSSSGDLYNEQFFGPGTRLTVL.

V and J are TRBV30 and TRBJ2-7; possibly TRBD2 for D (5 bases). CDR3 length: 14 residues. V lost 4 bases and J 5 bases, leaving 18 bases between the germline ends. Germline assignment: CDR1 GTSNPN and CDR2 SVGIG (reference sequence). The CDR3 is CAWTVGSRGNEQYF. For the CDR3, the DNA is TGTGCCTGGACCGTAGGGTCCCGAGGGAACGAGCAGTACTTC.

V usage is TRBV3-1 (or the pseudogene TRBV3-2) and J usage is TRBJ1-5; D is unclear. The V gene's germline CDR1 is LGHDT and CDR2 YNNKEL (reference sequence). The CDR3 runs to 16 residues. V lost 1 base to trimming and J lost 2 bases, with 12 bases between them. In nucleotides, the CDR3 is TGTGCCAGCAGCCAAGGTTACTTAGCGGGCAATCAGCCCCAGCATTTT. Amino acids: CASSQGYLAGNQPQHF.

This clone was found a few times. The CDR3 DNA sequence: TGTGCCAGCAGCTTTCAGGGCTACGAGCAGTACTTC. Amino acids: CASSFQGYEQYF. The chain uses TRBV7-9 and TRBJ2-7, with D possibly matching TRBD1 (5 bases). The CDR3 contains 12 residues. Looked up from germline, CDR1 is SEHNR and CDR2 is FQNEAQ (reference sequence). V was pared by 3 bases and J by 3 bases, with 6 bases between. The full variable domain, in which reference TRBV7-9 and TRBJ2-7 provide the parts outside the CDR3, is DTGVSQNPRHKITKRGQNVTFRCDPISEHNRLYWYRQTLGQGPEFLTYFQNEAQLEKSRLLSDRFSAERPKGSFSTLEIQRTEQGDSAMYLCASSFQGYEQYFGPGTRLTVT.

The chain couples TRBV27 to TRBJ1-2, with TRBD1 matching over 7 bases. The CDR3 runs to 13 residues. V lost 2 bases and J lost 4; bases outside the gene matches: 1. Germline lookup yields CDR1 MNHEY and CDR2 SMNVEV (reference sequence). The CDR3 nucleotides are TGTGCCAGCAGTTTAGCAGGGGGCTATGGCTACACCTTC. Its protein product is CASSLAGGYGYTF.

The J gene is TRBJ2-2, the V gene TRBV19, with 11 bases aligning to TRBD2. The CDR3 runs to 16 residues. Germline V gene lookup returns CDR1 LNHDA and CDR2 SQIVND (reference sequence). Germline trimming cut 9 bases from V and 3 bases from J; bases unmatched to any gene: 9. The CDR3 region has the DNA TGTGCCAGCTATAGCGGGAGGGCCTGGGACACCGGGGAGCTGTTTTTT. Amino acid sequence: CASYSGRAWDTGELFF.

The V gene is TRBV6-1, the J gene TRBJ2-7, with 9 bases identical to TRBD1. Germline-derived CDR1 and CDR2 are MNHNS and SASEGT. The J segment lost 4 bases and the V segment lost 1 base, leaving 17 bases of the junction unmatched. The CDR3 is made up of 19 amino acids. The CDR3 here is CASSEVKLRTGAHRYEQYF. The CDR3, as DNA: TGTGCCAGCAGTGAAGTCAAACTCCGGACAGGGGCCCATCGTTACGAGCAGTACTTC.

The rearrangement joins TRBV7-9 to TRBJ2-7; D unclear. Trimming removed 4 bases at V and 4 bases at J, with 29 bases between. CDR1 and CDR2 (germline): SEHNR, FQNEAQ (reference sequence). The CDR3 covers 19 residues. CDR3 sequence reads: CASSSSFSTTGRGRYEQYF. CDR3 DNA sequence: TGTGCCAGCAGCTCTTCCTTTTCGACCACCGGCAGAGGTCGGTACGAGCAGTACTTC.

This clone was picked up one time. DNA of the CDR3: TGTGCCAGCAATCTCCGGGTTGGGAATTCACCCCTCCACTTT. This sequence encodes CASNLRVGNSPLHF. V gene TRBV6-5 combines with J gene TRBJ1-6; D call uncertain. The CDR3 runs to 14 residues. V was clipped by 7 bases and J by 7 bases, with 14 bases between them. From germline, CDR1 is MNHEY and CDR2 SVGAGI.

The chain recombines TRBV7-3 with TRBJ2-3; 9 bases align to TRBD1. The ends lost 3 bases at V and 4 bases at J; junction bases unmatched: 2. Germline assignment: CDR1 SGHTA and CDR2 FQGTGA. The CDR3 extends over 14 amino acids. The CDR3 reads CASSFGTGSDTQYF. CDR3 bases: TGTGCCAGCAGCTTCGGGACAGGGTCAGATACGCAGTATTTT.

The chain is built from TRBV27 and TRBJ1-1; TRBD1 is a possible D gene (6 bases). This CDR3 contains 13 residues. Trimming removed 4 bases from V and 1 base from J, with 7 bases in between. Germline V gene lookup returns CDR1 MNHEY and CDR2 SMNVEV (reference sequence). The CDR3 DNA sequence: TGTGCCAGCAGTTGGGACAAGAACACTGAAGCTTTCTTT. As protein: CASSWDKNTEAFF.